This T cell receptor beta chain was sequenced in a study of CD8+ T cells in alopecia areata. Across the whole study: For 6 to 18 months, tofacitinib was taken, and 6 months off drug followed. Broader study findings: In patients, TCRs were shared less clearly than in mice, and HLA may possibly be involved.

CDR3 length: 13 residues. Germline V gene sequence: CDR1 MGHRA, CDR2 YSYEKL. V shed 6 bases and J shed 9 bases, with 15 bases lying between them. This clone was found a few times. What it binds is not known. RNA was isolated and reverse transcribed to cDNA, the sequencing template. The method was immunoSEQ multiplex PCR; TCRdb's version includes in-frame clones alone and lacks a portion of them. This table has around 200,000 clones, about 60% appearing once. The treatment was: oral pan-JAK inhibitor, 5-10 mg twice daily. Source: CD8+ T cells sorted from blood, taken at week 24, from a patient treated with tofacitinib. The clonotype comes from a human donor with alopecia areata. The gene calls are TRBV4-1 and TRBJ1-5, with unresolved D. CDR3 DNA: TGCGCCAGCAGTGGGTCCTTACAATCGCCCCAGCATTTT. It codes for CASSGSLQSPQHF.